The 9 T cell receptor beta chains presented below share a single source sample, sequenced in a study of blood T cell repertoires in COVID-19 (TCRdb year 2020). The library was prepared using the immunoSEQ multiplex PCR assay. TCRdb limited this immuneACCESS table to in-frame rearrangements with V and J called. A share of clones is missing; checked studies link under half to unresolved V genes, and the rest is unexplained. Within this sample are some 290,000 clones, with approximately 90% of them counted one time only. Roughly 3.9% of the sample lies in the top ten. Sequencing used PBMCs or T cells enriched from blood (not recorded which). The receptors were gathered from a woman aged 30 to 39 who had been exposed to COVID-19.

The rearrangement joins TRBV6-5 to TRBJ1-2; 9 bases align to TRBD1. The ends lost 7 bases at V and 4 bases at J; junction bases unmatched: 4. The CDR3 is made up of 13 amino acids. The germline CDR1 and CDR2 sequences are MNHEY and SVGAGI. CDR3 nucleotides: TGTGCCAGCACTCAGACAGGGGGCTATGGCTACACCTTC. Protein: CASTQTGGYGYTF.

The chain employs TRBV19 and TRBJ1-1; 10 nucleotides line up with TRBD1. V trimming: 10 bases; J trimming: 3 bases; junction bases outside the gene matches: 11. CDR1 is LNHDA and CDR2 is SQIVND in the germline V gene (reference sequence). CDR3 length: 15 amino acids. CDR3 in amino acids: CATRQGAALHTEAFF. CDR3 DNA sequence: TGTGCCACCAGACAGGGGGCAGCCTTACACACTGAAGCTTTCTTT.

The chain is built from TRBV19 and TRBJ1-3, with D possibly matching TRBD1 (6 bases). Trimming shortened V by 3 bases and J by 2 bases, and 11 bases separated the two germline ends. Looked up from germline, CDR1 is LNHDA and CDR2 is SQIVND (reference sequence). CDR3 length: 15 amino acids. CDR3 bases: TGTGCCAGTAGTATCGGCAGGACAGCTGGAAACACCATATATTTT. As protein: CASSIGRTAGNTIYF. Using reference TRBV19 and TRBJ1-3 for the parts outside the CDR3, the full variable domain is DGGITQSPKYLFRKEGQNVTLSCEQNLNHDAMYWYRQDPGQGLRLIYYSQIVNDFQKGDIAEGYSVSREKKESFPLTVTSAQKNPTAFYLCASSIGRTAGNTIYFGEGSWLTVV.

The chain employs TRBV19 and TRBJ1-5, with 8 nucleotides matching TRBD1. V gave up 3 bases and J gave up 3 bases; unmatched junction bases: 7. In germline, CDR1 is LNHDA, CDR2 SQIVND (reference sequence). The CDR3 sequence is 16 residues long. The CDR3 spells CASSIQTGAYNQPQHF. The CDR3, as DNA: TGTGCCAGTAGTATCCAGACAGGGGCCTACAATCAGCCCCAGCATTTT.

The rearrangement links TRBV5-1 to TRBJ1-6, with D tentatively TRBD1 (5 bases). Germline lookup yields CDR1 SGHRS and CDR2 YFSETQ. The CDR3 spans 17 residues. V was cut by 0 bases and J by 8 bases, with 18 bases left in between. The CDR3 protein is CASSLDGQGIGDSPLHF. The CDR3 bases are TGCGCCAGCAGCTTGGACGGGCAGGGTATCGGAGATTCACCCCTCCACTTT.

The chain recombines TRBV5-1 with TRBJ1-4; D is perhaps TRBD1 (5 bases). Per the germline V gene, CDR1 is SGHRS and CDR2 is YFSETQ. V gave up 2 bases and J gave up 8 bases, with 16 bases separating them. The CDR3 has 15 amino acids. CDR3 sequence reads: CASSLFRADGEKLFF. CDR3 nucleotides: TGCGCCAGCAGCTTATTCAGGGCGGATGGCGAAAAACTGTTTTTT.

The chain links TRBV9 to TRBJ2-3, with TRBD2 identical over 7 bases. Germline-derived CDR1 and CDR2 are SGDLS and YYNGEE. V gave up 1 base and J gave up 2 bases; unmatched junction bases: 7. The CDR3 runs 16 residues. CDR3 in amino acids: CASSVRAGDATDTQYF. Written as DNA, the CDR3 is TGTGCCAGCAGCGTAAGGGCGGGGGATGCCACAGATACGCAGTATTTT.

The CDR3: CASSNGQGRGNEKLFF. Here the CDR3 DNA reads TGTGCCAGCAGCAACGGACAGGGGCGAGGTAATGAAAAACTGTTTTTT. The rearrangement uses TRBV7-9 and TRBJ1-4; 9 bases are shared with TRBD1. CDR1 and CDR2 from the germline V gene are SEHNR and FQNEAQ (reference sequence). This CDR3 has 16 residues. Trimming at V came to 5 bases and at J to 4 bases, leaving 8 bases not matched to a gene.

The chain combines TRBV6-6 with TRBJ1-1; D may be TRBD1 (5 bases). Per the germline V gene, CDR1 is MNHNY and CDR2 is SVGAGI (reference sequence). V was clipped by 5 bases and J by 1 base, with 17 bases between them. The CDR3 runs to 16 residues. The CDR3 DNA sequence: TGTGCCAGCAGTAGGAGGGGCCTCGGGTCGAACACTGAAGCTTTCTTT. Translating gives CASSRRGLGSNTEAFF.